This T cell receptor (beta chain) was found in a study of T cells in localized non-small cell lung cancer. Study results and limitations: It was uninvolved adjacent lung that showed the highest T cell clonality, exceeding tumor. For the top 100 tumor clones, a median about 60 also appeared in adjacent lung.

Repertoires were generated with immunoSEQ multiplex PCR, while TCRdb's copy carries only in-frame clones and drops some. The sample holds 25,000 to 30,000 clones; around 90% are singletons and the top ten take approximately 2.7%. To note about this clone: What it binds is unknown.

The J segment lost 7 bases and the V segment lost 3 bases, leaving 2 bases of the junction unmatched. The CDR3 is 14 residues long. Germline V CDR1 and CDR2: SGDLS, YYNGEE. The sequence came from a woman between 18 and 55 years old with stage I lung adenocarcinoma. The V gene is TRBV9, the J gene TRBJ2-1; 12 bases align to TRBD2. Specimen: peripheral blood, collected before any cancer treatment. Here the CDR3 DNA reads TGTGCCAGCAGCGAGGGGACTAGCGGGAATGAGCAGTTCTTC. It yields the protein CASSEGTSGNEQFF.